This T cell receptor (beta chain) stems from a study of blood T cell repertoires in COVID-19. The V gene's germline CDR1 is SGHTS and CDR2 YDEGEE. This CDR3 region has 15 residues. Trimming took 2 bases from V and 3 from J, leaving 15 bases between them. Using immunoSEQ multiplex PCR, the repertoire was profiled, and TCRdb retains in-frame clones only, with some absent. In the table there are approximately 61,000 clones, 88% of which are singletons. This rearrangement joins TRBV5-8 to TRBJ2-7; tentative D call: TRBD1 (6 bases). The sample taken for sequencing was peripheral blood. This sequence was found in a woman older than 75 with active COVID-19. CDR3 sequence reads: CASSFQGRTLYEQYF. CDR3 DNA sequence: TGTGCCAGCAGCTTCCAGGGGCGAACCCTCTACGAGCAGTACTTC.